These T cell receptor beta chains were read from a single sample in a study of response to subunit inactivated influenza vaccine. Using its own MiXCR run on the RT-PCR reads, TCRdb lists one record per CDR3 protein. The sample yields about 540,000 distinct CDR3 sequences, under 25% seen once. This sample was shared with a second study, whose subject was T cells expressing NK-cell markers.

The specimen comprised CD4+ T cells sorted from PBMCs, sampled 11 to 12 days after vaccination. Every receptor here comes from a man aged 50-59 years who received an inactivated influenza vaccine. CDR3s include the opening cysteine and the closing phenylalanine or tryptophan. D genes are given only for firm matches. Only some rows state a clone size, as once, few, many or a class for expanded clones.

D gene	clone size	V gene	J gene	CDR3 protein	CDR3 DNA
-	-	TRBV10-3	TRBJ1-1	CAIRASWNTEAFF	TGTGCCATCAGGGCTTCCTGGAACACTGAAGCTTTCTTT
TRBD2	-	TRBV12-3/TRBV12-4	TRBJ2-3	CASSTGLAVHQTTDTQYF	TGTGCCAGCAGTACGGGACTAGCGGTTCACCAGACCACAGATACGCAGTATTTT
TRBD1	-	TRBV4-3	TRBJ2-7	CASSVDRVSSYEQYF	TGCGCCAGCAGCGTGGACAGGGTTAGCTCCTACGAGCAGTACTTC
-	-	TRBV7-9	TRBJ1-1	CASSSDSFSEAFF	TGTGCCAGCAGCTCGGACTCTTTTTCTGAAGCTTTCTTT
-	few	TRBV20-1	TRBJ1-1	CSAGKPIMNTEAFF	TGCAGTGCAGGGAAGCCAATTATGAACACTGAAGCTTTCTTT
-	-	TRBV3-1	TRBJ2-1	CASSERQNEQFF	TGTGCCAGCTCGGAGCGGCAGAATGAGCAGTTCTTC
TRBD2	few	TRBV9	TRBJ2-1	CASSTLSGGAGEQFF	TGTGCCAGCAGCACCCTTAGCGGGGGGGCCGGGGAGCAGTTCTTC
-	few	TRBV10-3	TRBJ2-1	CAISDDGGRNEQFF	TGTGCCATCAGTGATGACGGGGGCAGGAATGAGCAGTTCTTC
TRBD2	-	TRBV7-3	TRBJ2-1	CASSPYSGVSYNEQFF	TGTGCCAGCAGCCCCTATAGCGGGGTCTCCTACAATGAGCAGTTCTTC
-	few	TRBV20-1	TRBJ1-2	CNSAPPWTNYGYTF	TGCAATAGCGCTCCTCCGTGGACTAACTATGGCTACACCTTC
-	few	TRBV28	TRBJ1-1	CASSLYYTEAFF	TGTGCCAGCAGTTTATACTACACTGAAGCTTTCTTT
-	-	TRBV12-3/TRBV12-4	TRBJ1-1	CASSWAGWAEAFF	TGTGCCAGCAGTTGGGCGGGCTGGGCTGAAGCTTTCTTT
TRBD2	few	TRBV7-8	TRBJ2-1	CASSLRRLAGGNEQFF	TGTGCCAGCAGCTTAAGAAGACTAGCGGGAGGGAATGAGCAGTTCTTC
-	-	TRBV30	TRBJ2-5	CAWETTRIGAQYF	TGTGCCTGGGAGACAACTAGGATAGGGGCGCAGTACTTC
-	-	TRBV12-3/TRBV12-4	TRBJ1-1	CASSYTKTDTEAFF	TGTGCCAGCAGTTACACAAAAACGGACACTGAAGCTTTCTTT
TRBD2	few	TRBV7-2	TRBJ2-2	CASTDRGTSGTGELFF	TGTGCCAGCACCGACCGAGGGACTAGCGGGACCGGGGAGCTGTTTTTT
TRBD1	few	TRBV7-3	TRBJ2-1	CASSAYRGPHNEQFF	TGTGCCAGCAGCGCTTACAGGGGGCCCCACAATGAGCAGTTCTTC
-	many	TRBV29-1	TRBJ2-5	CSVGETQYF	TGCAGCGTTGGAGAGACCCAGTACTTC
-	-	TRBV14	TRBJ2-1	CASSQRRGETLYNEQFF	TGTGCCAGCAGCCAAAGGCGGGGAGAAACGCTTTACAATGAGCAGTTCTTC
-	-	TRBV5-8	TRBJ1-4	CASSPGAGLELFF	TGTGCCAGCAGCCCAGGGGCGGGATTGGAACTGTTTTTT
-	-	TRBV29-1	TRBJ2-2	CSVRTLFGGELFF	TGCAGCGTTCGTACCCTTTTTGGCGGGGAGCTGTTTTTT
-	-	TRBV20-1	TRBJ1-1	CSARLGGEAGTEAFF	TGCAGTGCTAGACTCGGGGGGGAAGCAGGCACTGAAGCTTTCTTT
-	-	TRBV11-2	TRBJ2-3	CASSLGPGRLTDTQYF	TGTGCCAGCAGCTTAGGTCCGGGGCGGCTCACAGATACGCAGTATTTT
-	many	TRBV7-2	TRBJ1-2	CASSLDSYGYTF	TGCGCCAGCAGCTTGGACAGCTATGGCTACACCTTC
-	-	TRBV20-1	TRBJ2-3	CSASPLGARTDTQYF	TGCAGTGCTAGTCCCTTGGGGGCGCGCACAGATACGCAGTATTTT
-	few	TRBV7-9	TRBJ1-1	CASSLGYQNTEAFF	TGTGCCAGCAGCTTAGGTTACCAGAACACTGAAGCTTTCTTT
-	few	TRBV29-1	TRBJ1-2	CSVEGSGQVGGYTF	TGCAGCGTTGAAGGGTCAGGCCAGGTTGGGGGCTACACCTTC
-	few	TRBV9	TRBJ2-2	CASSVASSVGELFF	TGTGCCAGCAGCGTAGCTTCTAGCGTCGGGGAGCTGTTTTTT
-	few	TRBV6-6	TRBJ2-3	CATKLGNTDTQYF	TGTGCCACCAAACTAGGGAATACAGATACGCAGTATTTT
TRBD1	few	TRBV5-1	TRBJ2-7	CASSPAPLRTGGNEQYF	TGCGCCAGCAGCCCCGCTCCCCTCCGGACAGGGGGCAACGAGCAGTACTTC
-	-	TRBV20-1	TRBJ2-3	CSARSVGESTDTQYF	TGCAGTGCCCGGTCGGTGGGAGAGAGCACAGATACGCAGTATTTT
TRBD1	-	TRBV28	TRBJ2-7	CASSSYRQGGREQYF	TGTGCCAGCAGTTCCTACCGACAGGGGGGGAGGGAGCAGTACTTC
TRBD1	-	TRBV29-1	TRBJ2-5	CSVYRTGWRTQYF	TGCAGCGTTTATAGGACAGGGTGGCGGACCCAGTACTTC
TRBD1	many	TRBV6-5	TRBJ2-2	CASSYGQGNTGELFF	TGTGCCAGCAGCTACGGACAGGGGAACACCGGGGAGCTGTTTTTT
-	many	TRBV12-3/TRBV12-4	TRBJ1-3	CASSLGSSGNTIYF	TGTGCCAGCAGTCTAGGGAGCTCTGGAAACACCATATATTTT
-	few	TRBV6-1	TRBJ2-1	CASRPTRSNEQFF	TGTGCCAGCAGGCCTACTAGGTCCAATGAGCAGTTCTTC
TRBD1	few	TRBV5-1	TRBJ1-4	CASTLEGQSNEKLFF	TGCGCCAGCACCCTCGAGGGACAGTCTAATGAAAAACTGTTTTTT
TRBD1	few	TRBV12-3/TRBV12-4	TRBJ2-1	CASSNRGITNEQFF	TGTGCCAGCAGCAACAGGGGGATCACGAATGAGCAGTTCTTC
TRBD2	few	TRBV20-1	TRBJ2-7	CSARDPGTSGRYEQYF	TGCAGTGCTAGAGATCCGGGGACTAGCGGGAGGTACGAGCAGTACTTC
TRBD2	many	TRBV28	TRBJ2-7	CASSSLGLLRLEQYF	TGTGCCAGCAGTTCCCTGGGACTACTCAGGCTCGAGCAGTACTTC
-	few	TRBV7-8	TRBJ2-3	CASSLASVATSTDTQYF	TGTGCCAGCAGCTTAGCGTCAGTCGCGACTAGCACAGATACGCAGTATTTT